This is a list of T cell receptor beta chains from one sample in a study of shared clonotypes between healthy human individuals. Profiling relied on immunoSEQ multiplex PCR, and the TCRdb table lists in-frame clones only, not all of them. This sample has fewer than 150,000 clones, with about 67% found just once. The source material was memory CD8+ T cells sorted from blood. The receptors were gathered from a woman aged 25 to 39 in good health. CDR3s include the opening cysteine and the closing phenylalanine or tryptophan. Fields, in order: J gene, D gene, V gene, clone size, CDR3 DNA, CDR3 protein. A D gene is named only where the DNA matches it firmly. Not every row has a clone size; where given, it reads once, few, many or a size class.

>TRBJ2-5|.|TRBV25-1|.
TGTGCCAGCAGTCCCAGGGCGCCAGCTGAAGGGACCCAGTACTTC
CASSPRAPAEGTQYF
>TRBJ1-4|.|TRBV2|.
TGTGCCAGCAAGGGTCTGACTAATGAAAAACTGTTTTTT
CASKGLTNEKLFF
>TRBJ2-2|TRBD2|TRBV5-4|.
TGTGCCAGCAGCTTGGAACTAGCGAGCACCGGGGAGCTGTTTTTT
CASSLELASTGELFF
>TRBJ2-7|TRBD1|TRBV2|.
TGTGCCAGCAGACCAAGACAGGGTGGGTCCTACGAGCAGTACTTC
CASRPRQGGSYEQYF
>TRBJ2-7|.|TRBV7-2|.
TGTGCCAGCAGCTTGGTCGTTGTAGCCCCGACGCAGTACTTC
CASSLVVVAPTQYF
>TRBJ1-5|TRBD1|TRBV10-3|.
TGTGCCATCAGTGACCCCGGGACAGGGGGTCCTATGGGCAATCAGCCCCAGCATTTT
CAISDPGTGGPMGNQPQHF
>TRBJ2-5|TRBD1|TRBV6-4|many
TGTGCCAGCAGTCCGGGACAGGGCTCGGAGACCCAGTACTTC
CASSPGQGSETQYF
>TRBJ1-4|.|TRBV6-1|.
TGTGCCAGCAGTGAATGGCGACTTTATGCAACTAATGAAAAACTGTTTTTT
CASSEWRLYATNEKLFF
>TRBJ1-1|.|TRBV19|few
TGTGCCAGTAGTATTCACGGGGGTGTGAACACTGAAGCTTTCTTT
CASSIHGGVNTEAFF
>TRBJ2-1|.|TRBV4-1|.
TGCGCCAGCAGCCTGTTAGCTCATGAGCAGTTCTTC
CASSLLAHEQFF
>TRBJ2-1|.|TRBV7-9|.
TGTGCCAGCAGCAACCTCGGGCCCAATGGGGGCAATGAGCAGTTCTTC
CASSNLGPNGGNEQFF
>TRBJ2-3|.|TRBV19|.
TGTGCCAGTAGTATAGATAGACAGTCAACTAGCACAGATACGCAGTATTTT
CASSIDRQSTSTDTQYF
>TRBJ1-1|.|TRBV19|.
TGTGCCAGTAGTCATACTTCAGGGGAACTCATGAACACTGAAGCTTTCTTT
CASSHTSGELMNTEAFF
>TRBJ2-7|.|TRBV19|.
TGTGCCAGTATTGGGACCGACTCCTACGAGCAGTACTTC
CASIGTDSYEQYF
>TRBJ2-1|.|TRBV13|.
TGTGCCAGCAGCTTAGGGGGACGAGCGGACAGCTCCTACAATGAGCAGTTCTTC
CASSLGGRADSSYNEQFF
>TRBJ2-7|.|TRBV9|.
TGTGCCAGCAGCGTTAGCGGGACAGGCTACGAGCAGTACTTC
CASSVSGTGYEQYF
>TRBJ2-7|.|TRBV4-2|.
TGTGCCAGCAGCGAGAATAGGTGGACTATCGACTACGAGCAGTACTTC
CASSENRWTIDYEQYF
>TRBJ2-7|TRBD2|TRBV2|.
TGTGCCAGCAGTGGAAGTAGGGCGGGAGTTTTCTCCTACGAGCAGTACTTC
CASSGSRAGVFSYEQYF
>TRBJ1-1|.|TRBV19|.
TGTGCCAGTAGTATAGCCTTTGGTTGGGGGTTCACTGAAGCTTTCTTT
CASSIAFGWGFTEAFF
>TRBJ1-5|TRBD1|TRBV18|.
TGTGCCAGCTCACTGGGACAGATCAATCAGCCCCAGCATTTT
CASSLGQINQPQHF
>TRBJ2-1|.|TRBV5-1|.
TGCGCCAGCAGCTTGGACAGGGTCGCCTACAATGAGCAGTTCTTC
CASSLDRVAYNEQFF
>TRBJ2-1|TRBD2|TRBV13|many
TGTGCCAGCAGCTCCTCCGGGGGAGGGTACAATGAGCAGTTCTTC
CASSSSGGGYNEQFF
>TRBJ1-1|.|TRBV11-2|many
TGTGCCAGCAGCTTCGTCCTGGGGGAGGGCATCTCTGAAGCTTTCTTT
CASSFVLGEGISEAFF
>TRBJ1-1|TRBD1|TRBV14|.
TGTGCCAGCAGCCCCGGGACAGGGGGCCAGACTGAAGCTTTCTTT
CASSPGTGGQTEAFF
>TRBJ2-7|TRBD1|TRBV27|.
TGTGCCAGCAGTCCGCGACAGGGAAGGACCTACGAGCAGTACTTC
CASSPRQGRTYEQYF
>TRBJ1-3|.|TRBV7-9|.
TGTGCCAGCAGCGTTTCGGAACGAATCTCTGGAAACACCATATATTTT
CASSVSERISGNTIYF
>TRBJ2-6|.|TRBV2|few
TGTGCCAGCAGTGAAAGGGCTGGGGCCAACGTCCTGACTTTC
CASSERAGANVLTF
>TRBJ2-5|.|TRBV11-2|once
TGTGCCAGCAGCTTAGATTTCCAACCCGGAGAGACCCAGTACTTC
CASSLDFQPGETQYF
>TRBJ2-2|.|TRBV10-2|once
TGCGCCAGCACCACCAGGGCCGGGGAGCTGTTTTTT
CASTTRAGELFF
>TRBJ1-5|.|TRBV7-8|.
TGTGCCAGCAGCTCAGCCCAGTATAGCAATCAGCCCCAGCATTTT
CASSSAQYSNQPQHF
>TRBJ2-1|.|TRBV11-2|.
TGTGCCAGCGGAACCAGGGACAATGAGCAGTTCTTC
CASGTRDNEQFF
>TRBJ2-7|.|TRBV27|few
TGTGCCAGCAGCCCTAGTTTGGGGGGACAGTACTTC
CASSPSLGGQYF
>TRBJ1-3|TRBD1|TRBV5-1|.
TGCGCCAGCAGCTTAGGGGACAGGGATGGAAACACCATATATTTT
CASSLGDRDGNTIYF
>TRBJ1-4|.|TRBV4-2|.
TGTGCCAGCAGCTTTACCACGGGGGCAACTAATGAAAAACTGTTTTTT
CASSFTTGATNEKLFF
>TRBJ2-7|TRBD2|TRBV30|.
TGTGCCTGGAGTCCCCTAGCGGTTACCTACGAGCAGTACTTC
CAWSPLAVTYEQYF
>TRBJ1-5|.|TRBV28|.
TGTGCCAGCAGTTCCCTACATGGAAGCAATCAGCCCCAGCATTTT
CASSSLHGSNQPQHF
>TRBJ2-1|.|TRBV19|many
TGTGCCAGTAGTTCCGGGACTTACGACTACAATGAGCAGTTCTTC
CASSSGTYDYNEQFF
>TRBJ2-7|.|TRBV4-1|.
TGCGCCAGCAGCCAAGTCCGGGGACCCCAAGTGAACGAGCAGTACTTC
CASSQVRGPQVNEQYF
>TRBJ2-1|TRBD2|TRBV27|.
TGTGCCAGCGGGGGGGACGGTACCTACAATGAGCAGTTCTTC
CASGGDGTYNEQFF
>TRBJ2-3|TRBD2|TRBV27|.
TGTGCCAGCCTCGTGCCACGGGAGGGTCTCGGACAAAGCACAGATACGCAGTATTTT
CASLVPREGLGQSTDTQYF
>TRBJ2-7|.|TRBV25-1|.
TGTGCCAGCAGCCTCTTCCACGAGCAGTACTTC
CASSLFHEQYF
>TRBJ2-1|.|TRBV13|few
TGTGCCAGCAGCGATTCCCAAGGATTCTACAATGAGCAGTTCTTC
CASSDSQGFYNEQFF
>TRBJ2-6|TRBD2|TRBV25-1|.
TGTGCCAGCAGTGTCAGGGAGGGGCCCCAAGCTGGGGCCAACGTCCTGACTTTC
CASSVREGPQAGANVLTF
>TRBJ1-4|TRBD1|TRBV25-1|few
TGTGCCAGCAGTGATAAAAAGGGGGCTTATGAAAAACTGTTTTTT
CASSDKKGAYEKLFF
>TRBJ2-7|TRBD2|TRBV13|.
TGTGCCAGCAGCTTATCTAGCGGGAGGGACTACGAGCAGTACTTC
CASSLSSGRDYEQYF
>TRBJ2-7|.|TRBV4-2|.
TGTGCCAGCAGCCAAGGCACTACTATATCCTACGAGCAGTACTTC
CASSQGTTISYEQYF
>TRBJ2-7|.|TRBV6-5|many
TGTGCCAGCAGCCCCAGGGGATCCCTCTCCTACGAGCAGTACTTC
CASSPRGSLSYEQYF
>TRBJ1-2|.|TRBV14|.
TGTGCCAGCAGCCAAGTAGGGGTTTATGGCTACACCTTC
CASSQVGVYGYTF
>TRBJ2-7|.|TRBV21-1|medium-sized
TGTGCCAGCAGCAAAGGACTAGCGGCCTACGAGCAGTACTTC
CASSKGLAAYEQYF
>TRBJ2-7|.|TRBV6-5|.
TGTGCCAGCAGCTTAGAGGGGGACACTACCTACGAGCAGTACTTC
CASSLEGDTTYEQYF
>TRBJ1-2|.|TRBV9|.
TGTGCCAGCAGCGTAGAACCAGGGTCCCACTATGGCTACACCTTC
CASSVEPGSHYGYTF